Below, 30 T cell receptor beta chains from the same sample are listed, as sequenced in a study of shared clonotypes between healthy human individuals. Naive CD8 populations comprised CD45RO-negative cells positively selected for CCR7, excluding terminally differentiated effector memory CD45RA+ cells. The protocol was immunoSEQ multiplex PCR, while the TCRdb copy is restricted to in-frame clones and leaves out a portion. Of 2 million or so clones in the sample, approximately 94% were seen once. The specimen sequenced was naive CD8+ T cells sorted from blood. These receptors all come from a man aged 18-30 years in good health.

This rearrangement joins TRBV27 to TRBJ1-2; 9 bases are shared with TRBD1. V dropped 6 bases and J dropped 8; count of bases not matched to a gene: 7. The CDR3 runs to 13 residues. CDR1 is MNHEY, CDR2 SMNVEV, per germline (reference sequence). The CDR3 loop is CASRQGAGVGYTF. The CDR3, as DNA: TGTGCCAGCAGACAGGGGGCTGGGGTAGGCTACACCTTC.

The rearrangement joins TRBV9 to TRBJ1-1; D gene ambiguous. The CDR3 runs 16 residues. V lost 0 bases and J lost 4, with 16 bases in between. Germline V gene sequence: CDR1 SGDLS, CDR2 YYNGEE. CDR3: CASSVDPGPLGTEAFF. CDR3 nucleotides: TGTGCCAGCAGCGTAGACCCCGGTCCCCTGGGCACTGAAGCTTTCTTT.

The gene calls are TRBV19 and TRBJ1-2, with TRBD1 matching 8 bases. Germline V gene sequence: CDR1 LNHDA, CDR2 SQIVND (reference sequence). This CDR3 is built from 13 residues. The J segment lost 6 bases and the V segment lost 4 bases, leaving 4 bases of the junction unmatched. The CDR3 sequence is CASSTTGGNGYTF. Written as DNA, the CDR3 is TGTGCCAGTAGTACCACAGGGGGTAATGGCTACACCTTC. Drawing the rest from reference TRBV19 and TRBJ1-2, the complete variable domain is DGGITQSPKYLFRKEGQNVTLSCEQNLNHDAMYWYRQDPGQGLRLIYYSQIVNDFQKGDIAEGYSVSREKKESFPLTVTSAQKNPTAFYLCASSTTGGNGYTFGSGTRLTVV.

Regarding this clone: Other nucleotide sequences from this sample produce the same CDR3. CDR3 region: CAWSPGLEQFF. DNA of the CDR3: TGTGCCTGGAGTCCAGGACTGGAGCAGTTCTTC. This sequence joins TRBV30 and TRBJ2-1; D possibly corresponds to TRBD2 (5 bases). The CDR3 consists of 11 residues. V was clipped by 2 bases and J by 10 bases, with 9 bases between them. Germline values: CDR1 GTSNPN, CDR2 SVGIG (reference sequence).

This chain links TRBV19 with TRBJ1-5; no firm D call. Germline lookup yields CDR1 LNHDA and CDR2 SQIVND (reference sequence). The CDR3 spans 16 residues. V shed 1 base and J shed 1 base, with 11 bases lying between them. CDR3 region: CASSIGWALSNQPQHF. CDR3 nucleotide sequence: TGTGCCAGTAGTATAGGATGGGCTTTAAGCAATCAGCCCCAGCATTTT.

The chain carries TRBV4-3 and TRBJ2-7; D unclear. The CDR3 spans 16 residues. Trimming pared 0 bases from V and 0 bases from J, leaving 12 bases between. The V gene's germline CDR1 is LGHNA and CDR2 YSLEER. This chain's CDR3 is CASSQDVGLSSYEQYF. For the CDR3, the DNA is TGCGCCAGCAGCCAAGATGTCGGTCTTAGCTCCTACGAGCAGTACTTC.

The chain couples TRBV27 to TRBJ2-1; 13 bases align to TRBD2. This CDR3 region has 15 residues. Germline CDR1 MNHEY, CDR2 SMNVEV (reference sequence). After removal of 6 bases from V and 3 bases from J, the junction contained 2 bases not matched to a gene. The CDR3, as DNA: TGTGCCAGCAGACTAGCGGGGGGGTACTACAATGAGCAGTTCTTC. This translates into CASRLAGGYYNEQFF.

The chain recombines TRBV5-1 with TRBJ1-1; tentative D call: TRBD1 (6 bases). This CDR3 contains 18 residues. The V end lost 0 bases, the J end lost 2 bases, and 20 bases lay between the germline ends. The germline CDR1 and CDR2 sequences are SGHRS and YFSETQ. CDR3 region: CASSLASGARNPNTEAFF. Here the CDR3 DNA reads TGCGCCAGCAGCTTGGCGTCAGGGGCCCGCAACCCCAACACTGAAGCTTTCTTT.

This chain links TRBV7-9 with TRBJ1-1; D might be TRBD1 (5 bases). The CDR3 is 15 residues long. Germline V gene data show CDR1 as SEHNR and CDR2 as FQNEAQ (reference sequence). Trimming removed 4 bases from V and 4 bases from J, with 16 bases in between. The CDR3 reads CASSSTGQGRTEAFF. The CDR3 nucleotides read TGTGCCAGCAGCTCGACGGGGCAGGGCCGCACTGAAGCTTTCTTT.

This clone was observed a single time. V gene TRBV25-1 combines with J gene TRBJ2-5, with TRBD2 matching over 7 bases. The CDR3 contains 15 residues. Germline-derived CDR1 and CDR2 are MGHDK and SYGVNS. The junction had 7 bases not matched to a gene; V was cut back by 3 bases and J by 3 bases. CDR3 in DNA: TGTGCCAGCAGTGATTGGAGCCTAGCGGAAGAGACCCAGTACTTC. This translates into CASSDWSLAEETQYF.

Turning to this clone: The conserved phenylalanine or tryptophan normally closing the CDR3 is absent here, so this likely arose from a read error. Because the CDR3's place on the DNA is in doubt, the DNA is left out and the CDR3 is given as listed by TCRdb. This sequence joins TRBV11-2 and TRBJ1-1; TRBD1, the D gene given by the table, was not confirmed from the DNA. Both ends counted, the CDR3 spans 10 residues. Germline CDR1 and CDR2: SGHAT and FQNNGV. This CDR3 reads CASSSHWDRL.

This chain links TRBV11-2 with TRBJ2-7; 7 bases line up with TRBD2. V was pared by 6 bases and J by 2 bases, with 7 bases of the junction left unmatched. Germline V gene data show CDR1 as SGHAT and CDR2 as FQNNGV. The CDR3 is 14 amino acids. In DNA form, the CDR3 reads TGTGCCAGCAGATATAGCGGGTCCGCCTACGAGCAGTACTTC. Translated, it gives CASRYSGSAYEQYF. The entire variable domain, with the rest obtained from reference TRBV11-2 and TRBJ2-7, is as follows: EAGVAQSPRYKIIEKRQSVAFWCNPISGHATLYWYQQILGQGPKLLIQFQNNGVVDDSQLPKDRFSAERLKGVDSTLKIQPAKLEDSAVYLCASRYSGSAYEQYFGPGTRLTVT.

This chain uses TRBV10-1 with TRBJ2-7, with TRBD1 identical over 9 bases. The CDR3 spans 16 residues. V was clipped by 3 bases and J by 5 bases; unmatched bases: 11. Germline V gene data show CDR1 as WNHNN and CDR2 as SYGVQD (reference sequence). The CDR3 DNA reads TGCGCCAGCAGTGATTCGGGACAGGGAAAGGCGGACGAGCAGTACTTC. Translation gives CASSDSGQGKADEQYF.

This chain joins TRBV19 and TRBJ2-4; TRBD2 aligns across 10 bases. CDR3 length equals 16 residues. CDR1 and CDR2 from the germline V gene are LNHDA and SQIVND (reference sequence). Losses at the gene ends were 1 base for V and 5 bases for J; bases not matched to a gene: 5. CDR3 nucleotide sequence: TGTGCCAGTAGTATAGTTAGCGGGGGGCTCCAAAACATTCAGTACTTC. It encodes CASSIVSGGLQNIQYF.

The chain uses TRBV27 and TRBJ2-7, with D maybe TRBD1 (5 bases). Germline CDR1 MNHEY, CDR2 SMNVEV (reference sequence). With 2 bases removed from V and 3 bases from J, the gap between germline ends came to 11 bases. The CDR3 is 14 amino acids. CDR3 nucleotides: TGTGCCAGCAGTTTAGCCGGACAAAACTACGAGCAGTACTTC. Amino acid sequence: CASSLAGQNYEQYF.

V and J are TRBV5-1 and TRBJ2-1; the match to TRBD2 covers 7 bases. This CDR3 contains 14 residues. The J segment lost 5 bases and the V segment lost 0 bases, leaving 2 bases of the junction unmatched. Per germline, CDR1 SGHRS and CDR2 YFSETQ. In DNA, the CDR3 is TGCGCCAGCAGCTTGGGACTAGCTGACAATGAGCAGTTCTTC. Its translation: CASSLGLADNEQFF.

This rearrangement joins TRBV6-5 to TRBJ2-4; D is possibly TRBD2 (5 bases). Trimming took 3 bases from V and 15 from J, leaving 18 bases between them. There are 13 residues in the CDR3. Germline lookup yields CDR1 MNHEY and CDR2 SVGAGI. CDR3 region: CASSYSEGGRGYF. CDR3 nucleotides: TGTGCCAGCAGTTATAGCGAGGGCGGCCGGGGGTACTTC.

The chain links TRBV4-2 to TRBJ1-2; 8 nucleotides agree with TRBD1. The V gene end was trimmed by 4 bases and the J gene end by 5 bases; junction bases not matched to a gene: 6. CDR1 LGHNA and CDR2 YNFKEQ come from the germline V gene. There are 14 residues in the CDR3. As DNA, the CDR3 is TGTGCCAGCAGCCTGGACAGGGATTTTTATGGCTACACCTTC. This sequence encodes CASSLDRDFYGYTF.

The genes are TRBV5-1 and TRBJ1-1; the D is unclear. Between the trimmed V and J ends, which lost 2 bases and 8 bases, there was a span of 16 bases. There are 14 residues in the CDR3. The V gene's germline CDR1 is SGHRS and CDR2 YFSETQ. The CDR3 protein is CASSLAFMDGEAFF. CDR3 coding DNA: TGCGCCAGCAGCTTAGCCTTTATGGACGGGGAAGCTTTCTTT.

This chain links TRBV29-1 with TRBJ2-2; D possibly corresponds to TRBD1 (5 bases). Germline values: CDR1 SQVTM, CDR2 ANQGSEA. This CDR3 has 15 residues. V gave up 3 bases and J gave up 4 bases, with 15 bases separating them. The CDR3 loop reads CSVELSGWLTGELFF. In nucleotides, the CDR3 is TGCAGCGTTGAGCTGTCAGGGTGGCTCACCGGGGAGCTGTTTTTT.

This clone appeared a single time. V usage is TRBV7-6 and J usage is TRBJ2-1; 11 bases map to TRBD1. CDR3 length: 15 residues. V shed 5 bases, J shed 8 bases, and the junction held 8 bases outside the gene matches. The V gene's germline CDR1 is SGHVS and CDR2 FNYEAQ. The CDR3 spells CASSMWTGGRDEQFF. The CDR3 DNA reads as TGTGCCAGCAGCATGTGGACAGGGGGCCGGGATGAGCAGTTCTTC.

This clone was picked up one time. The chain combines TRBV6-6 with TRBJ1-1; D is uncertain. The CDR3 covers 14 residues. Trimming left V 6 bases short and J 2 bases short, with 13 bases between. The V gene's germline CDR1 is MNHNY and CDR2 SVGAGI (reference sequence). As DNA, the CDR3 is TGTGCCAGCAGCTTGACCCAGACAAACACTGAAGCTTTCTTT. This codes for CASSLTQTNTEAFF.

The V and J genes are TRBV7-9 and TRBJ2-1, with TRBD2 identical over 9 bases. There are 17 residues in the CDR3. Trimming cost V 1 base and J 4 bases; bases outside gene matches: 8. CDR1 is SEHNR and CDR2 is FQNEAQ in the germline V gene (reference sequence). CDR3 nucleotides: TGTGCCAGCAGCTTAGATCGCGGACTAGCGAGATACAATGAGCAGTTCTTC. Protein sequence: CASSLDRGLARYNEQFF.

The V and J genes are TRBV7-8 and TRBJ1-1, with D uncertain. Germline CDR1 is SGHVS and CDR2 is FQNEAQ. The CDR3 loop spans 16 amino acids. V was shortened by 4 bases and J by 2 bases, with 17 bases between the two germline ends. CDR3 region: CASSSYADELNTEAFF. The CDR3 nucleotides are TGTGCCAGCAGCTCGTACGCGGACGAATTAAACACTGAAGCTTTCTTT.

The CDR3 bases are TGTGCCAGCAGCCCCGGGACAGGGAACAATCAGCCCCAGCATTTT. This sequence encodes CASSPGTGNNQPQHF. The rearrangement joins TRBV5-4 to TRBJ1-5; 9 bases agree with TRBD1. The CDR3 is 15 amino acids. J lost 3 bases, V lost 4 bases, and 5 bases had no gene match. Germline loops: CDR1 SGHNT, CDR2 YYREEE (reference sequence). The variable domain in full, with the rest retrieved from reference TRBV5-4 and TRBJ1-5, is ETGVTQSPTHLIKTRGQQVTLRCSSQSGHNTVSWYQQALGQGPQFIFQYYREEENGRGNFPPRFSGLQFPNYSSELNVNALELDDSALYLCASSPGTGNNQPQHFGDGTRLSIL.

For this clone: The same CDR3 can be traced to other DNA sequences in this sample. The rearrangement links TRBV11-2 to TRBJ2-7, with no clear D. V lost 0 bases and J 2 bases, leaving 5 bases between the germline ends. In germline, CDR1 is SGHAT, CDR2 FQNNGV. The CDR3 consists of 13 residues. CDR3 nucleotides: TGTGCCAGCAGCTTAGATCGAACCTACGAGCAGTACTTC. Translated: CASSLDRTYEQYF. The full variable domain, its missing parts supplied by reference TRBV11-2 and TRBJ2-7, is EAGVAQSPRYKIIEKRQSVAFWCNPISGHATLYWYQQILGQGPKLLIQFQNNGVVDDSQLPKDRFSAERLKGVDSTLKIQPAKLEDSAVYLCASSLDRTYEQYFGPGTRLTVT.

The J gene is TRBJ2-7, the V gene TRBV5-4, with D unresolved. The CDR3 is made up of 11 amino acids. With 3 bases removed from V and 6 bases from J, the gap between germline ends came to 7 bases. CDR1 and CDR2 from the germline V gene are SGHNT and YYREEE (reference sequence). This chain's CDR3 is CASSSVGEQYF. The CDR3 DNA reads TGTGCCAGCAGCTCGGTCGGCGAGCAGTACTTC.

This sequence joins TRBV7-9 and TRBJ2-1; 10 positions agree with TRBD2. CDR1 SEHNR and CDR2 FQNEAQ come from the germline V gene (reference sequence). The V and J ends lost 4 bases and 10 bases, in that order; junction bases with no gene match: 7. The CDR3 runs 14 residues. CDR3 amino acids: CASSSASGSGEQFF. The CDR3, as DNA: TGTGCCAGCAGCTCCGCTAGCGGGAGCGGGGAGCAGTTCTTC.

V usage is TRBV28 and J usage is TRBJ2-1, with TRBD2 matching over 15 bases. J gave up 7 bases and V 3 bases, and 1 base lay outside the gene matches. CDR1 and CDR2 (germline): MDHEN, SYDVKM. The CDR3 totals 15 residues. This chain's CDR3 is CASSFGTSGRNEQFF. As DNA, the CDR3 is TGTGCCAGCAGTTTTGGGACTAGCGGGAGGAATGAGCAGTTCTTC.

This rearrangement joins TRBV7-9 to TRBJ1-2; D not certain. V lost 5 bases to trimming and J lost 6 bases, with 16 bases between them. The CDR3 runs to 14 residues. Germline loops: CDR1 SEHNR, CDR2 FQNEAQ (reference sequence). The CDR3 loop reads CASSPSFGVDGYTF. The CDR3 DNA sequence: TGTGCCAGCAGCCCCTCGTTTGGGGTCGATGGCTACACCTTC.